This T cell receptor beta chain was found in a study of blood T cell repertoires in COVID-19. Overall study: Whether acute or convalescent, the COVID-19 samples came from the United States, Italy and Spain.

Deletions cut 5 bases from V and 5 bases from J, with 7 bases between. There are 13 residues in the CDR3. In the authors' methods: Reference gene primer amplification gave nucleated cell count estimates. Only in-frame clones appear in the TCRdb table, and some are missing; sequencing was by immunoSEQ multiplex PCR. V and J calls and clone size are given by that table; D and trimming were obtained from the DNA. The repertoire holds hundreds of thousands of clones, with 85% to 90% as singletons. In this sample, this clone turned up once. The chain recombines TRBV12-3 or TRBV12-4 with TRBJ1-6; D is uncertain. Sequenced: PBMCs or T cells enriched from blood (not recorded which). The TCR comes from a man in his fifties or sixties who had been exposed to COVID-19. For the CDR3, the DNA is TGTGCCAGCAGTCCAATTGATAATTCACCCCTCCACTTT. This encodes CASSPIDNSPLHF.